This T cell receptor beta chain was captured by sequencing in a study of cytomegalovirus exposure and HLA in healthy donors. In this sample, this clone turned up once. No antigen is known for it. The PCR made use of 60 Vbeta and 13 Jbeta primers. Libraries were prepared by immunoSEQ multiplex PCR; TCRdb keeps only in-frame clonotypes and omits some of them. Counted here are roughly 190,000 clones, 65% to 85% occurring once; the ten biggest clones make up about 2.6%. Germline loops: CDR1 SGHRS, CDR2 YFSETQ. The V end was cut by 0 bases, the J end by 8 bases, with 14 bases between. The CDR3 has 15 residues. Study-level results: An Asian-associated ancestry cluster reportedly showed fewer N-insertions than the roughly 670-donor mean in a later analysis. A later analysis found common viral pathogens apparently linked to several of the most significant clusters. Approximately 18,000 TCR beta sequences were associated with HLA alleles at 0.05 false discovery rate in a later analysis. 87-base-pair reads could not separate some V segments, including TRBV6-2 and TRBV6-3.

Input material: PBMCs. The J gene is TRBJ2-2, the V gene TRBV5-1; possibly TRBD1 for D (5 bases). The sequence was obtained from a female donor in good health and CMV-seronegative. The CDR3 nucleotides are TGCGCCAGCAGCTTGGCTCCGGCAGGGTTTGGGGAGCTGTTTTTT. Its translation: CASSLAPAGFGELFF.